Presented here are 28 T cell receptor beta chains from one specimen sequenced in a study of blood T cell repertoires in COVID-19. Assay used: immunoSEQ multiplex PCR; TCRdb lists only in-frame clones, some missing. The sample lists roughly 330,000 clones, around 87% occurring once. Sequencing was done on a sample of PBMCs or T cells enriched from blood (not recorded which). These receptors all come from a woman aged 25 to 39 who had recovered from COVID-19.

This chain links TRBV27 with TRBJ1-1, with 9 bases identical to TRBD1. This CDR3 has 16 amino acids. The V and J ends lost 5 bases and 4 bases, in that order; junction bases with no gene match: 11. The V gene's germline CDR1 is MNHEY and CDR2 SMNVEV (reference sequence). The CDR3 protein is CASSRTGEGIGTEAFF. CDR3 sequence (DNA): TGTGCCAGCAGTAGGACAGGGGAGGGCATAGGCACTGAAGCTTTCTTT.

This clone has just a few counts. This rearrangement joins TRBV10-1 to TRBJ1-1; D not certain. The CDR3 spans 14 residues. The V end was cut by 6 bases, the J end by 3 bases, with 14 bases between. From germline, CDR1 is WNHNN and CDR2 SYGVQD (reference sequence). Here the CDR3 reads CASRGRGWDTEAFF. The CDR3 coding sequence is TGCGCCAGCAGGGGTCGGGGTTGGGACACTGAAGCTTTCTTT.

The chain employs TRBV3-1 (or the pseudogene TRBV3-2) and TRBJ1-1; D not certain. Per the germline V gene, CDR1 is LGHDT and CDR2 is YNNKEL (reference sequence). V lost 1 base and J 7 bases, leaving 7 bases between the germline ends. The CDR3 loop spans 12 amino acids. For the CDR3, the DNA is TGTGCCAGCAGCCAAGCGGGTAATGAAGCTTTCTTT. This sequence encodes CASSQAGNEAFF.

The chain employs TRBV11-2 and TRBJ2-7; 7 positions agree with TRBD2. The germline V gene encodes CDR1 SGHAT and CDR2 FQNNGV. The CDR3 has 15 amino acids. Trimming at V came to 5 bases and at J to 3 bases, leaving 10 bases not matched to a gene. The CDR3 reads CASSLLRGGGYEQYF. CDR3 sequence (DNA): TGTGCCAGCAGCCTACTTAGGGGCGGGGGCTACGAGCAGTACTTC.

The chain combines TRBV28 with TRBJ1-2; tentative D call: TRBD1 (6 bases). CDR1 is MDHEN, CDR2 SYDVKM, per germline. CDR3 length: 12 amino acids. V was trimmed by 5 bases and J by 10 bases, leaving 14 bases between them. The CDR3 sequence is CASSTRQESYTF. The CDR3 DNA is TGTGCCAGCAGTACGCGACAGGAGTCCTACACCTTC.

The gene calls are TRBV4-3 and TRBJ2-1, with D maybe TRBD1 (5 bases). This CDR3 has 16 residues. The V end lost 0 bases, the J end lost 1 base, and 10 bases lay between the germline ends. CDR1 is LGHNA, CDR2 YSLEER, per germline. As DNA, the CDR3 is TGCGCCAGCAGCCAAGATCCCAGGGTATCCTACAATGAGCAGTTCTTC. Translated: CASSQDPRVSYNEQFF.

J is TRBJ2-5 and V is TRBV7-2; D remains ambiguous. Trimming removed 1 base at V and 2 bases at J, with 11 bases between. Germline CDR1 SGHTA, CDR2 FQGNSA. This CDR3 has 15 residues. The CDR3 DNA sequence: TGTGCCAGCAGCTTAGTCATTCGAGGACAAGAGACCCAGTACTTC. This codes for CASSLVIRGQETQYF. The variable domain in full, completed from reference TRBV7-2 and TRBJ2-5, reads GAGVSQSPSNKVTEKGKDVELRCDPISGHTALYWYRQSLGQGLEFLIYFQGNSAPDKSGLPSDRFSAERTGGSVSTLTIQRTQQEDSAVYLCASSLVIRGQETQYFGPGTRLLVL.

J is TRBJ1-1 and V is TRBV19; possible D gene TRBD1, 5 bases. The ends were cut back, 3 bases at V and 0 bases at J, with 8 bases in the middle. Germline V gene lookup returns CDR1 LNHDA and CDR2 SQIVND (reference sequence). The CDR3 spans 14 residues. The CDR3 sequence is CASSIGGMNTEAFF. CDR3 in DNA: TGTGCCAGTAGTATTGGGGGGATGAACACTGAAGCTTTCTTT. Together with reference TRBV19 and TRBJ1-1, the CDR3 gives the full variable domain: DGGITQSPKYLFRKEGQNVTLSCEQNLNHDAMYWYRQDPGQGLRLIYYSQIVNDFQKGDIAEGYSVSREKKESFPLTVTSAQKNPTAFYLCASSIGGMNTEAFFGQGTRLTVV.

CDR3 sequence (DNA): TGTGCCAGCAGACAGGTTAACACTAACACTGAAGCTTTCTTT. Amino acids: CASRQVNTNTEAFF. V usage is TRBV6-5 and J usage is TRBJ1-1; perhaps TRBD1 as D (5 bases). The CDR3 contains 14 residues. The V gene's germline CDR1 is MNHEY and CDR2 SVGAGI. V was pared by 6 bases and J by 2 bases, with 13 bases between.

The chain has TRBV7-6 and TRBJ1-2; weak D call: TRBD1 (5 bases). CDR3 length: 16 amino acids. Germline CDR1 reads SGHVS; CDR2 reads FNYEAQ. V lost 5 bases and J 4 bases, leaving 20 bases between the germline ends. The CDR3, as DNA: TGTGCCAGCAGCCAAACGGGGGAGTTAAGCCCCTATGGCTACACCTTC. It yields the protein CASSQTGELSPYGYTF.

V gene TRBV28 combines with J gene TRBJ1-1, with D possibly TRBD1 on 5 matching bases. This CDR3 is 15 amino acids long. V lost 4 bases to trimming and J lost 1 base, with 13 bases between them. Germline assignment: CDR1 MDHEN and CDR2 SYDVKM. The CDR3: CASSSPQGGNTEAFF. CDR3 DNA: TGTGCCAGCAGTTCCCCGCAGGGCGGGAACACTGAAGCTTTCTTT.

The chain links TRBV7-6 to TRBJ1-6; D is undetermined. V was cut by 5 bases and J by 7 bases, with 6 bases left in between. CDR1 and CDR2 from the germline V gene are SGHVS and FNYEAQ. The CDR3 covers 12 residues. CDR3 sequence reads: CASSHINSPLHF. In DNA form, the CDR3 reads TGTGCCAGCAGCCACATCAATTCACCCCTCCACTTT.

J is TRBJ1-3 and V is TRBV6-6; D is unclear. CDR1 is MNHNY and CDR2 is SVGAGI in the germline V gene (reference sequence). The CDR3 is 16 amino acids. V gave up 6 bases and J gave up 1 base, with 16 bases separating them. CDR3: CASSRGDGNSGNTIYF. For the CDR3, the DNA is TGTGCCAGCAGCCGGGGTGACGGGAATTCTGGAAACACCATATATTTT.

The chain couples TRBV3-1 (or the pseudogene TRBV3-2) to TRBJ2-7; D unclear. Trimming shortened V by 0 bases and J by 3 bases, and 12 bases separated the two germline ends. There are 15 residues in the CDR3. Germline CDR1 LGHDT, CDR2 YNNKEL (reference sequence). CDR3 bases: TGTGCCAGCAGCCAAGAAGTACAGCCTATCTACGAGCAGTACTTC. It specifies CASSQEVQPIYEQYF.

This clone was detected once. As DNA, the CDR3 is TGCGCCAGCAGCTCCCTGGACAGGGTAGGGAATTCACCCCTCCACTTT. Amino acid sequence: CASSSLDRVGNSPLHF. The chain links TRBV5-1 to TRBJ1-6; 8 nucleotides align to TRBD1. This CDR3 has 16 amino acids. With 3 bases clipped from V and 7 bases from J, the junction kept 9 bases outside the gene matches. CDR1 and CDR2 (germline): SGHRS, YFSETQ.

The chain employs TRBV28 and TRBJ2-7; 7 positions agree with TRBD1. Germline assignment: CDR1 MDHEN and CDR2 SYDVKM. V shed 6 bases and J 0 bases; nucleotides not matched to a gene: 8. This CDR3 is 15 amino acids long. The CDR3 nucleotides read TGTGCCAGCAGCTCCTGGGACAGTTACTCCTACGAGCAGTACTTC. Protein product: CASSSWDSYSYEQYF.

The chain joins TRBV2 to TRBJ2-7; 8 bases agree with TRBD2. CDR3 size: 13 residues. Trimming took 5 bases from V and 4 from J; bases not matched to a gene: 4. Germline CDR1 reads SNHLY; CDR2 reads FYNNEI. For the CDR3, the DNA is TGTGCCAGCAGTATCAGCGGGAGTTACGAGCAGTACTTC. Amino acid sequence: CASSISGSYEQYF.

The J gene is TRBJ2-5, the V gene TRBV7-9; the D gene is possibly TRBD2 (5 bases). Germline CDR1 is SEHNR and CDR2 is FQNEAQ (reference sequence). V dropped 4 bases and J dropped 5 bases, with 20 bases sitting between them. The CDR3 has 16 amino acids. In DNA, the CDR3 is TGTGCCAGCAGCTCCGATTTACGGGGTAAATCGGAGACCCAGTACTTC. Translation: CASSSDLRGKSETQYF.

J is TRBJ1-2 and V is TRBV5-1, with 7 bases lining up with TRBD1. Per the germline V gene, CDR1 is SGHRS and CDR2 is YFSETQ. After removal of 2 bases from V and 6 bases from J, the junction contained 4 bases not matched to a gene. The CDR3 length is 13 residues. The CDR3 spells CASSLQGLHGYTF. The DNA for the CDR3 is TGCGCCAGCAGCTTACAGGGGCTCCATGGCTACACCTTC.

The chain carries TRBV5-1 and TRBJ1-1; no definite D call. The CDR3 totals 15 residues. Looked up from germline, CDR1 is SGHRS and CDR2 is YFSETQ. V lost 0 bases, J lost 1 base, and 10 bases lay in between. The DNA for the CDR3 is TGCGCCAGCAGCTTGGTCGGTGTCACGAACACTGAAGCTTTCTTT. Translated: CASSLVGVTNTEAFF. Supplemented by reference TRBV5-1 and TRBJ1-1, the full variable domain reads KAGVTQTPRYLIKTRGQQVTLSCSPISGHRSVSWYQQTPGQGLQFLFEYFSETQRNKGNFPGRFSGRQFSNSRSEMNVSTLELGDSALYLCASSLVGVTNTEAFFGQGTRLTVV.

The V call is TRBV10-3, the J call TRBJ1-2; 10 bases are a match to TRBD1. Germline CDR1 reads ENHRY; CDR2 reads SYGVKD. Losses at the gene ends were 6 bases for V and 5 bases for J; bases not matched to a gene: 6. The CDR3 runs to 14 residues. The CDR3 loop is CAISGTDRGYGYTF. The CDR3 region has the DNA TGTGCCATCAGCGGGACGGACAGGGGGTATGGCTACACCTTC.

J is TRBJ1-2 and V is TRBV29-1; TRBD1 might be the D (5 bases). The germline CDR1 and CDR2 sequences are SQVTM and ANQGSEA. This CDR3 contains 11 residues. Trimming removed 7 bases at V and 6 bases at J, with 12 bases between. The CDR3 sequence: CSALGENGYTF. Written as DNA, the CDR3 is TGCAGCGCCTTAGGGGAAAATGGCTACACCTTC. The full variable domain, completed using reference TRBV29-1 and TRBJ1-2, is SAVISQKPSRDICQRGTSLTIQCQVDSQVTMMFWYRQQPGQSLTLIATANQGSEATYESGFVIDKFPISRPNLTFSTLTVSNMSPEDSSIYLCSALGENGYTFGSGTRLTVV.

This chain connects TRBV5-6 to TRBJ2-5, with D unclear. The V and J ends lost 2 bases and 5 bases respectively, with 10 bases between them. The CDR3 runs to 13 residues. Germline V gives CDR1 SGHDT, CDR2 YYEEEE. CDR3 bases: TGTGCCAGCAGCTTAATCCTCGAGGAGACCCAGTACTTC. Translating gives CASSLILEETQYF.

V and J are TRBV15 and TRBJ1-2; 7 bases map to TRBD1. This CDR3 is 15 amino acids long. J gave up 2 bases and V 4 bases, and 7 bases lay outside the gene matches. Germline CDR1 is LNHNV and CDR2 is YYDKDF (reference sequence). CDR3 coding DNA: TGTGCCACCAGCACCAGGGACAGCCCAAACTATGGCTACACCTTC. Its protein product is CATSTRDSPNYGYTF.

The gene calls are TRBV7-2 and TRBJ1-1, with D possibly matching TRBD1 (6 bases). V shed 5 bases and J shed 8 bases, with 9 bases lying between them. CDR1 is SGHTA, CDR2 FQGNSA, per germline. CDR3 length: 11 amino acids. The CDR3 reads CASSLGQEAFF. The CDR3 bases are TGTGCCAGCAGCCTTGGACAGGAAGCTTTCTTT.

This clone was counted once. Relative to the germline gene, one junction end is altered; a read error may explain this. This rearrangement joins TRBV27 to TRBJ1-1, with TRBD1 as a possible D gene (5 bases). CDR1 and CDR2 (germline): MNHEY, SMNVEV (reference sequence). This CDR3 has 15 amino acids. Here the CDR3 reads CASSPRPGMNTEAFF. CDR3 nucleotides: TGTGCCAGCAGTCCGCGACCAGGGATGAACACTGAGGCTTTCTTT.

This chain uses TRBV6-2 or TRBV6-3 with TRBJ1-2; no clear D. V was shortened by 4 bases and J by 8 bases, with 17 bases between the two germline ends. CDR1 and CDR2 (germline): MNHEY, SVGEGT. This CDR3 region has 14 residues. CDR3 residues: CASSFLSPRWGYTF. DNA for the CDR3: TGTGCCAGCAGTTTTCTCTCTCCCAGGTGGGGCTACACCTTC.

This sequence joins TRBV9 and TRBJ2-1, with 12 bases aligning to TRBD2. CDR1 and CDR2 (germline): SGDLS, YYNGEE. This CDR3 contains 17 residues. V gave up 0 bases and J gave up 2 bases; unmatched junction bases: 3. CDR3 loop: CASSVGASGGAYNEQFF. CDR3 DNA: TGTGCCAGCAGCGTAGGGGCTAGCGGGGGGGCCTACAATGAGCAGTTCTTC.